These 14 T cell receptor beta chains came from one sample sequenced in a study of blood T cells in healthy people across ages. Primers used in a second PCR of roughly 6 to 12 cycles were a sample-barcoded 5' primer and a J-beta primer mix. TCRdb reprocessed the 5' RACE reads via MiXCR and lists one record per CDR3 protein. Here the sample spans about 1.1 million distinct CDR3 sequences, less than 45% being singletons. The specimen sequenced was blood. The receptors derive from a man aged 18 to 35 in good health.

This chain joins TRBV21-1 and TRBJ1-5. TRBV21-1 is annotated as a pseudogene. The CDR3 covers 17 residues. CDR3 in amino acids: CASSKGSLVGSNQPQHF. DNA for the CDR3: TGTGCCAGCAGCAAAGGCTCACTGGTCGGAAGCAATCAGCCCCAGCATTTT.

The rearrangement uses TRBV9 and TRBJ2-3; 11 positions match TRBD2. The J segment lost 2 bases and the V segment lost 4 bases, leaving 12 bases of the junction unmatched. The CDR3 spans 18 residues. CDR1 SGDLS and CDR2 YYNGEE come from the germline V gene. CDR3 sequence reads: CASSSRTSGRGPTDTQYF. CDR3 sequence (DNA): TGTGCCAGCAGCTCCCGGACTAGCGGGCGGGGGCCCACAGATACGCAGTATTTT.

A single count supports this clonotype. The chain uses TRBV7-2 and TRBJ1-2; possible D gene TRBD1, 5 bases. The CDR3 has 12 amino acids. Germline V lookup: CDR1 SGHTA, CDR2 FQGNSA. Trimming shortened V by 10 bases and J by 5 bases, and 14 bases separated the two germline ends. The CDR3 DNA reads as TGTGCCACCTCGCGGACACTTTATGGCTACACCTTC. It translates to CATSRTLYGYTF.

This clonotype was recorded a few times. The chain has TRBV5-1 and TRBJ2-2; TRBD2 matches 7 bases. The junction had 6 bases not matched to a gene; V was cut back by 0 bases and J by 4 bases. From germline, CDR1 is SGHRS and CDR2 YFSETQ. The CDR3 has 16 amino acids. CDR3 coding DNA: TGCGCCAGCAGCTTGGCCGCCGGGGGGACCACCGGGGAGCTGTTTTTT. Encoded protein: CASSLAAGGTTGELFF.

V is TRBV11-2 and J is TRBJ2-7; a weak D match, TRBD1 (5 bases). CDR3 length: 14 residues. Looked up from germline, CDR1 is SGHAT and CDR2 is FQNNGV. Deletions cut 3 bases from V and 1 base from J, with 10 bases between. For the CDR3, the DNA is TGTGCCAGCAGCTTTAGCAGGGTTTCCTACGAGCAGTACTTC. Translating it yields CASSFSRVSYEQYF.

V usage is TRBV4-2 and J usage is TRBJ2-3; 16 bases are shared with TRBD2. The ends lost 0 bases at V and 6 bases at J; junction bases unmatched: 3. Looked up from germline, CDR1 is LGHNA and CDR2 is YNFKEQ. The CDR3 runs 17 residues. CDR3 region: CASSQDGTSGGADTQYF. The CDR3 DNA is TGTGCCAGCAGCCAAGATGGGACTAGCGGGGGGGCCGATACGCAGTATTTT.

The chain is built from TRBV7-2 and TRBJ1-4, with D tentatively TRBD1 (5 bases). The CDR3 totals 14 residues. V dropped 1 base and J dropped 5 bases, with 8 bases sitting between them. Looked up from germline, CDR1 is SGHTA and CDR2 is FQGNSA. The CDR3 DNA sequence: TGTGCCAGCAGCTTAGAGGCAGGGAATGAAAAACTGTTTTTT. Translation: CASSLEAGNEKLFF.

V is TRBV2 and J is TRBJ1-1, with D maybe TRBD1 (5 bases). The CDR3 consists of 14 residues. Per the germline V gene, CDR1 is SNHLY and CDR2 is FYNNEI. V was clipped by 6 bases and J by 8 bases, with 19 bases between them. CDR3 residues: CASSPRVVVVEAFF. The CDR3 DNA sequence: TGTGCCAGCAGCCCCAGGGTGGTCGTGGTGGAAGCTTTCTTT.

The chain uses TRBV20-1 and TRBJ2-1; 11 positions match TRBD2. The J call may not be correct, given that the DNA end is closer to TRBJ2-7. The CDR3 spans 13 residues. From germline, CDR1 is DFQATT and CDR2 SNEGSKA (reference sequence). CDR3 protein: CSAGTSGDNEQYF. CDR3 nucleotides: TGCAGTGCCGGGACTAGCGGAGACAATGAGCAGTACTTC.

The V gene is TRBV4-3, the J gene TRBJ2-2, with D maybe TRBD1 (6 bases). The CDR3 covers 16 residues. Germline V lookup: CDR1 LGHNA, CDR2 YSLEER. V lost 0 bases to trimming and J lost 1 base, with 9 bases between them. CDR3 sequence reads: CASSQDTGMNTGELFF. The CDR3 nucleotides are TGCGCCAGCAGCCAAGATACAGGGATGAACACCGGGGAGCTGTTTTTT.

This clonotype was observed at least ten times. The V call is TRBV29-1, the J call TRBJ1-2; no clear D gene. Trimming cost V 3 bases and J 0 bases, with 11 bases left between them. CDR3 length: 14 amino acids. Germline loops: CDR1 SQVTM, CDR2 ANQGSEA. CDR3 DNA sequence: TGCAGCGTTGACCTGGACGGCACTAACTATGGCTACACCTTC. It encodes CSVDLDGTNYGYTF.

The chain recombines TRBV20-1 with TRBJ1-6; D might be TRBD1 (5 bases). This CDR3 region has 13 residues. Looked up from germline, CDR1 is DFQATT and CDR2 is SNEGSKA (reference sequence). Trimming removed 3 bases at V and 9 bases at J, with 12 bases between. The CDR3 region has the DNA TGCAGTGCTAGGGTTTGGGGCTCTTCACCCCTCCACTTT. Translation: CSARVWGSSPLHF.

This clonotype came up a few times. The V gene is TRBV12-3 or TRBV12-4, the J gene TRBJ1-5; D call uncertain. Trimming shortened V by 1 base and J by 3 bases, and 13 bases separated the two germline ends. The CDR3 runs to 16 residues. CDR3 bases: TGTGCCAGCAGTTTAGTACGTGGCAGTTTCAATCAGCCCCAGCATTTT. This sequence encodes CASSLVRGSFNQPQHF.

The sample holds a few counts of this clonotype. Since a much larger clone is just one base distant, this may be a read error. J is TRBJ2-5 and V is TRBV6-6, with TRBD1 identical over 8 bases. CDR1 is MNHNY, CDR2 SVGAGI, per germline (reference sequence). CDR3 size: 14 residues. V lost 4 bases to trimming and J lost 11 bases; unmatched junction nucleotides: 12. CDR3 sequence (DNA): TGTGCCAGCAGTTCGGGACAGGAAGGGAATGAGCAGTACTTC. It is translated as CASSSGQEGNEQYF.